This is a list of T cell receptor beta chains from one sample in a study of T cell responses to AZD1222 COVID-19 vaccine. The data were produced by immunoSEQ multiplex PCR, yet TCRdb's version contains in-frame clones alone and is incomplete. The sample lists approximately 90,000 clones, about nine tenths seen once, with approximately 3% in the top ten. Sequencing used peripheral blood, obtained on day 0 of AZD1222 vaccination. Every receptor here comes from an adult in good health. The CDR3 runs from the conserved cysteine through the conserved F or W. A D gene is named only where the DNA matches it firmly. A clone size is listed for some rows: how often the clone was seen (once, few, many), or a class if it is expanded.

d_call,v_call,j_call,cdr3_length,clone_size,cdr3_nt,cdr3_aa
.,TRBV18,TRBJ1-1,13,.,TGTGCCAGCTCAAGGGACACTTCAGAGGAAGCTTTCTTT,CASSRDTSEEAFF
.,TRBV5-1,TRBJ2-7,13,once,TGCGCCAGCAGCGAGGGGACTCTCTACGAGCAGTACTTC,CASSEGTLYEQYF
TRBD1,TRBV5-6,TRBJ1-2,16,.,TGTGCCAGCAGCTTGTACCCGGGACAGGTCAACTATGGCTACACCTTC,CASSLYPGQVNYGYTF
.,TRBV30,TRBJ1-2,13,.,TGTGCCTGGAGTGTACTAGGGAACTATGGCTACACCTTC,CAWSVLGNYGYTF
TRBD2,TRBV9,TRBJ2-3,16,.,TGTGCCAGCAGCGTAGCGGACGGGGGGAACACAGATACGCAGTATTTT,CASSVADGGNTDTQYF
TRBD1,TRBV28,TRBJ2-7,14,.,TGTGCCAGCAGGAAAACAGGGGGCGGGTACGAGCAGTACTTC,CASRKTGGGYEQYF
.,TRBV9,TRBJ1-4,18,few,TGTGCCAGCAGCGTAGCGGACCGACAGTATGCAACTAATGAAAAACTGTTTTTT,CASSVADRQYATNEKLFF
TRBD1,TRBV29-1,TRBJ2-2,15,.,TGCAGCGGCAGGGGACAGGGGGATTACACCGGGGAGCTGTTTTTT,CSGRGQGDYTGELFF
.,TRBV3-1/TRBV3-2,TRBJ2-2,12,.,TGTGCCAGCAGCACCCATACCGGGGAGCTGTTTTTT,CASSTHTGELFF
TRBD2,TRBV9,TRBJ2-7,13,.,TGTGCCAGCAGCGGGACTAGTGGGTACGAGCAGTACTTC,CASSGTSGYEQYF
.,TRBV18,TRBJ1-4,14,.,TGTGCCAGCTCACCAGGGACCCTTAATGAAAAACTGTTTTTT,CASSPGTLNEKLFF
.,TRBV4-1,TRBJ2-2,15,once,TGCGCCAGCAGCACCCGACAGGGGACTAGCCGGGAGCTGTTTTTT,CASSTRQGTSRELFF
TRBD1,TRBV24-1,TRBJ1-5,13,.,TGTGCCAACAGACAGGGCAGGGATCAGCCCCAGCATTTT,CANRQGRDQPQHF
.,TRBV11-3,TRBJ2-2,13,.,TGTGCCAGCAGCTATCAAACCACCGGGGAGCTGTTTTTT,CASSYQTTGELFF
.,TRBV10-3,TRBJ1-4,13,.,TGTGCCATCAGAGCAGGGGTTGGTGAAAAACTGTTTTTT,CAIRAGVGEKLFF
TRBD2,TRBV6-6,TRBJ2-1,15,once,TGTGCCAGCGGGGAATCAGCGGGGGTATACAATGAGCAGTTCTTC,CASGESAGVYNEQFF
.,TRBV3-1/TRBV3-2,TRBJ2-7,15,.,TGTGCCAGCAGCCAAGATCAATACGAGGGCTACGAGCAGTACTTC,CASSQDQYEGYEQYF
.,TRBV15,TRBJ2-1,17,.,TGTGCCACCAGCTCGAAACGGGGAAGGCAGGGGTTTAATGAGCAGTTCTTC,CATSSKRGRQGFNEQFF
.,TRBV5-5,TRBJ1-2,15,.,TGTGCCAGCAGCGCTCAGGGACGGGACTCCTATGGCTACACCTTC,CASSAQGRDSYGYTF
.,TRBV6-5,TRBJ2-7,15,.,TGTGCCAGCAGTTACTCCCCAGGGAGTAGCTACGAGCAGTACTTC,CASSYSPGSSYEQYF
.,TRBV27,TRBJ2-6,15,.,TGTGCCAGCAGTCCCCAATTCTCTGGGGCCAACGTCCTGACTTTC,CASSPQFSGANVLTF
TRBD1,TRBV6-6,TRBJ1-1,15,.,TGTGCCAGCATTGGACAGGGGGCGGTGAACACTGAAGCTTTCTTT,CASIGQGAVNTEAFF
.,TRBV2,TRBJ2-5,13,few,TGTGCCAGCAGCATAATACTTCAAGAGACCCAGTACTTC,CASSIILQETQYF
.,TRBV5-1,TRBJ2-3,11,.,TGCGCCAGCAGCCCTGGGGATACGCAGTATTTT,CASSPGDTQYF
TRBD1,TRBV11-2,TRBJ1-3,16,.,TGTGCCAGCAGCTTCGCAGGACAGGGGTCTGGAAACACCATATATTTT,CASSFAGQGSGNTIYF
TRBD1,TRBV7-3,TRBJ1-2,13,.,TGTGCCAGCAGCCGGACAGGATCGGATGGCTACACCTTC,CASSRTGSDGYTF
.,TRBV5-1,TRBJ1-3,15,.,TGCGCCAGCAGGTCTACCCAGGGCGCAGGAAACACCATATATTTT,CASRSTQGAGNTIYF
.,TRBV6-1,TRBJ2-6,15,.,TGTGCCAGCAGTGAGTGGGGGTTTGGGGCCAACGTCCTGACTTTC,CASSEWGFGANVLTF
.,TRBV19,TRBJ2-2,15,.,TGTGCCAGTAGTACAGACATAACGAACACCGGGGAGCTGTTTTTT,CASSTDITNTGELFF
.,TRBV2,TRBJ1-2,13,.,TGTGCCAGCATCTATGAGGGAAGCTATGGCTACACCTTC,CASIYEGSYGYTF
TRBD2,TRBV7-2,TRBJ2-1,15,.,TGTGCCAGCAGCCCACTAGCGGGGGGGTACAATGAGCAGTTCTTC,CASSPLAGGYNEQFF
TRBD2,TRBV7-8,TRBJ2-7,15,.,TGTGCCAGCAGCGTCACGACTAGCGGGAGTTACGAGCAGTACTTC,CASSVTTSGSYEQYF
.,TRBV5-1,TRBJ2-6,15,few,TGCGCCAGCAGCTTGGGTGGCTCTGGGGCCAACGTCCTGACTTTC,CASSLGGSGANVLTF
.,TRBV6-6,TRBJ1-5,14,.,TGTGCCAGCAGCCCCGGTTTCGGCGATCAGCCCCAGCATTTT,CASSPGFGDQPQHF
TRBD2,TRBV3-1/TRBV3-2,TRBJ2-7,16,.,TGTGCCAGCAGCTCGACAACTAGCGGGGGGGCACACGAGCAGTACTTC,CASSSTTSGGAHEQYF
.,TRBV10-3,TRBJ2-7,13,.,TGTGCCATCAGTGGGTCACAGGTCTACGAGCAGTACTTC,CAISGSQVYEQYF
.,TRBV4-1,TRBJ1-1,16,.,TGCGCCAGCAGCCTAAGAGGTGGCAACAGTAACACTGAAGCTTTCTTT,CASSLRGGNSNTEAFF
TRBD2,TRBV3-1/TRBV3-2,TRBJ2-3,18,.,TGTGCCAGCAGCCGACCGGGACTAGCGGGGGGTCGAGAAGATACGCAGTATTTT,CASSRPGLAGGREDTQYF
.,TRBV5-5,TRBJ2-7,12,.,TGTGCCAGCAGCTTCGCCGGCGGGGAGCAGTACTTC,CASSFAGGEQYF
.,TRBV6-6,TRBJ2-1,16,.,TGTGCCAGCAGCCCCAGGACCAAGCTTTCCTACAATGAGCAGTTCTTC,CASSPRTKLSYNEQFF
.,TRBV6-5,TRBJ1-2,15,.,TGTGCCAGCAGTTACTCGAATTCCGGGAACTATGGCTACACCTTC,CASSYSNSGNYGYTF
.,TRBV11-2,TRBJ1-4,12,.,TGTGCCAGCAGCTTCGGCGACAGAAAACTGTTTTTT,CASSFGDRKLFF